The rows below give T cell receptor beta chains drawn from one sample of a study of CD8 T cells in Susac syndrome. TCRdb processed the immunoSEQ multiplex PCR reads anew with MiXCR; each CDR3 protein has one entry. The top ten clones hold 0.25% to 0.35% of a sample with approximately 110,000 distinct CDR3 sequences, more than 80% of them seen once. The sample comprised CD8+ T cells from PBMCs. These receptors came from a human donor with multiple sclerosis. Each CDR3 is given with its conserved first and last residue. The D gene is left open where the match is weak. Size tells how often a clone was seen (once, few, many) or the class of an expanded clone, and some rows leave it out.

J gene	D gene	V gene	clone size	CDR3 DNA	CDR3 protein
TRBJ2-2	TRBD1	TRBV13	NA	TGTGCCAGCTCAGGGGACAGGGAGAGCACCGGGGAGCTGTTTTTT	CASSGDRESTGELFF
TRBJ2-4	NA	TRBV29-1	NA	TGCAGCGCCCTGGACGGTGAAAACATTCAGTACTTC	CSALDGENIQYF
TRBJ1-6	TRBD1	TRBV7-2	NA	TGTGCCAGCACCGATACCGGGACAGGGGGCCGGTCACCCCTCCACTTT	CASTDTGTGGRSPLHF
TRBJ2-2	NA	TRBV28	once	TGTGCCAGCAGATCCTCCCTGGCGGGGTCCTTGGGGGAGCTGTTTTTT	CASRSSLAGSLGELFF
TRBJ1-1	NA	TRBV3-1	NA	TGTGCCAGCAGCCTCAGGGATTTGAACACTGAAGCTTTCTTT	CASSLRDLNTEAFF
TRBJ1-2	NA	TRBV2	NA	TGTGCCAACACCCCCGGGGGGGGCGATCGTGGCTACACCTTC	CANTPGGGDRGYTF
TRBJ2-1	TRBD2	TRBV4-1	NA	TGCGCCAGCAGCCATGGCTCCGGGGGGGCCAATGAGCAGTTCTTC	CASSHGSGGANEQFF
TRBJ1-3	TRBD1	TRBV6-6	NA	TGTGCCAGCGCCCTTAGTAGGGACAGAAGTGGAAACACCATATATTTT	CASALSRDRSGNTIYF
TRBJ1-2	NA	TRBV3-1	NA	TGTGCCAGCAGCGAATCCCCCCGGACAGACTACCGCCGTGGCTACACCTTC	CASSESPRTDYRRGYTF
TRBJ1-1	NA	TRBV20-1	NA	TGCAGTGCTACAGAGAACACTGAAGCTTTCTTT	CSATENTEAFF
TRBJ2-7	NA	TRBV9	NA	TGTGCCAGCAGCCCAGGGGCGGGGATCTCCTACGAGCAGTACTTC	CASSPGAGISYEQYF
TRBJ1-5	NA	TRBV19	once	TGTGCCAGTACTCACCCTGCTAGCAATCAGCCCCAGCATTTT	CASTHPASNQPQHF
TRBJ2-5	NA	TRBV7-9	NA	TGTGCCAGCAGCGGACTGCAAGAGACCCAGTACTTC	CASSGLQETQYF
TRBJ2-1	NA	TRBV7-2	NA	TGTGCCAGCAGCTCTAAGCAGCGCCCAATGGGGGAGCAGTTCTTC	CASSSKQRPMGEQFF
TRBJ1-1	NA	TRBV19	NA	TGTGCCAGTAGTGAGAGGGGTGGTAGTTCTTACCTTACTGAAGCTTTCTTT	CASSERGGSSYLTEAFF
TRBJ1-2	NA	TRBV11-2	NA	TGTGCCAGCAGCCCCCCCGGCAGGGGATATGGCTACACCTTC	CASSPPGRGYGYTF
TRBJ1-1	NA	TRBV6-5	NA	TGTGCCAGCAGTTACTCTACGGGGAGGATGAACACTGAAGCTTTCTTT	CASSYSTGRMNTEAFF
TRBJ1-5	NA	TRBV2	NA	TGTGCCAGCAGAATGCGGGGGTCCAATCAGCCCCAGCATTTT	CASRMRGSNQPQHF
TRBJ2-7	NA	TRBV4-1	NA	TGCGCCAGCAGCCCCCGCCTCGGTTCCTACGAGCAGTACTTC	CASSPRLGSYEQYF
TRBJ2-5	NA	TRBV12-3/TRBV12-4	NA	TGTGCCAGCAGACTTTCGACAGGATCCCAAGAGACCCAGTACTTC	CASRLSTGSQETQYF
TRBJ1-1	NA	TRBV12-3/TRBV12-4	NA	TGTGCCAGCTCAGGGGCGGCCAAAGCTTTCTTT	CASSGAAKAFF
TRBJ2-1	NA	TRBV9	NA	TGTGCCAGCAGCGTAGTTATAGGATTCCATGAGCAGTTCTTC	CASSVVIGFHEQFF
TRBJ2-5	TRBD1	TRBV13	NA	TGTGCCAGCAGGGACAGGACAGGGAACCAAGAGACCCAGTACTTC	CASRDRTGNQETQYF
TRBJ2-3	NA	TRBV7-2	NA	TGTGCCAGCAGCTTAGCGAGCGATACGCAGTATTTT	CASSLASDTQYF
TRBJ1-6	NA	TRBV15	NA	TGTGCCACCAGCAGAGACTCACACCGGGGGTACTCACCCCTCCACTTT	CATSRDSHRGYSPLHF
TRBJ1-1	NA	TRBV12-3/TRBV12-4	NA	TGTGCCAGCAGTTTAACACCACGCGGCACTGAAGCTTTCTTT	CASSLTPRGTEAFF
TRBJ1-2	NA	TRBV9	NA	TGTGCCAGCAGCGTAGCCCCCCGACAGAGCTATGGCTACACCTTC	CASSVAPRQSYGYTF
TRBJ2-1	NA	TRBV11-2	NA	TGTGCCAGCAGCTTACCCGAATACAATGAGCAGTTCTTC	CASSLPEYNEQFF
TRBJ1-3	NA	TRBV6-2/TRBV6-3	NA	TGTGCCAGCAGTTACAAATTTTCTGGAAACACCATATATTTT	CASSYKFSGNTIYF